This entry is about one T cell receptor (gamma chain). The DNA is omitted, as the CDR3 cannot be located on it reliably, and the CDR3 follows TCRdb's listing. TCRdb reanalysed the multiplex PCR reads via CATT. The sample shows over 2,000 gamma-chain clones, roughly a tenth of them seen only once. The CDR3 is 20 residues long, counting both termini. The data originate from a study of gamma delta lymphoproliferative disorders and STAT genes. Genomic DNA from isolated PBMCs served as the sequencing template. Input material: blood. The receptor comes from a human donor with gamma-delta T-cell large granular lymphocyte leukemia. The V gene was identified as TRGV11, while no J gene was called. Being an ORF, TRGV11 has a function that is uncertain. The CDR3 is CTTVPAGLGSLTHPYYKKLF.